The 15 T cell receptor beta chains presented below share a single source sample, sequenced in a study of blood T cell repertoires in COVID-19. TCRdb's copy holds only in-frame clones and misses some; the assay was immunoSEQ multiplex PCR. The profile covers approximately 140,000 clones, with roughly 84% appearing a single time and about 8.1% taken by the ten largest. Sequencing was performed on peripheral blood. These receptors were obtained from a man aged 25 to 40 with COVID-19, enrolled during active disease.

The chain links TRBV19 to TRBJ2-7; D remains unclear. The CDR3 consists of 13 residues. CDR1 is LNHDA and CDR2 is SQIVND in the germline V gene (reference sequence). Trimming removed 5 bases at V and 3 bases at J, with 11 bases between. CDR3 amino acids: CASSSVLYYEQYF. CDR3 in DNA: TGTGCCAGTAGTTCCGTTCTATACTACGAGCAGTACTTC.

This clone was observed at least ten times. This rearrangement joins TRBV28 to TRBJ1-5; possible D gene TRBD1, 5 bases. V lost 6 bases, J lost 9 bases, and 18 bases lay in between. This CDR3 contains 14 residues. CDR1 and CDR2 (germline): MDHEN, SYDVKM. The CDR3, as DNA: TGTGCCAGCAGCCTATCTCAAGGGGTTCGGCCCCAGCATTTT. It encodes CASSLSQGVRPQHF.

The chain has TRBV5-4 and TRBJ1-3; 9 bases are shared with TRBD1. V lost 4 bases, J lost 4 bases, and 6 bases stayed unmatched. The germline gives CDR1 SGHNT, CDR2 YYREEE (reference sequence). There are 15 residues in the CDR3. CDR3 region: CASSRAGQGGNTIYF. For the CDR3, the DNA is TGTGCCAGCAGCCGGGCGGGACAGGGAGGAAACACCATATATTTT.

The V and J genes are TRBV5-1 and TRBJ2-2, with D tentatively TRBD1 (6 bases). This CDR3 is built from 16 residues. Germline CDR1 reads SGHRS; CDR2 reads YFSETQ. Trimming took 0 bases from V and 2 from J, leaving 11 bases between them. CDR3 in amino acids: CASSLVRTDNTGELFF. The CDR3 DNA is TGCGCCAGCAGCTTGGTTAGGACAGACAACACCGGGGAGCTGTTTTTT.

V gene TRBV4-1 combines with J gene TRBJ2-7, with 7 nucleotides matching TRBD2. Germline CDR1 reads MGHRA; CDR2 reads YSYEKL. V was clipped by 4 bases and J by 3 bases; unmatched bases: 6. This CDR3 spans 14 amino acids. The CDR3 coding sequence is TGCGCCAGCAGCCGGAGCGGGGCGAGCTACGAGCAGTACTTC. Its translation is CASSRSGASYEQYF.

The chain couples TRBV7-8 to TRBJ2-5; TRBD1 agrees at 9 bases. This CDR3 spans 13 amino acids. Germline CDR1 is SGHVS and CDR2 is FQNEAQ. J was trimmed by 5 bases and V by 5 bases; bases with no gene match: 3. This chain's CDR3 is CASSRTGVETQYF. In nucleotides, the CDR3 is TGTGCCAGCAGCCGGACAGGGGTGGAGACCCAGTACTTC.

The chain is built from TRBV28 and TRBJ1-1; D possibly corresponds to TRBD1 (6 bases). Germline-derived CDR1 and CDR2 are MDHEN and SYDVKM. This CDR3 has 15 amino acids. Trimming cost V 6 bases and J 1 base, with 15 bases left between them. CDR3 loop: CASSIHRQANTEAFF. In nucleotides, the CDR3 is TGTGCCAGCAGCATCCATCGACAGGCGAACACTGAAGCTTTCTTT. Variable domain in full (rest from reference TRBV28 and TRBJ1-1): DVKVTQSSRYLVKRTGEKVFLECVQDMDHENMFWYRQDPGLGLRLIYFSYDVKMKEKGDIPEGYSVSREKKERFSLILESASTNQTSMYLCASSIHRQANTEAFFGQGTRLTVV.

This sequence joins TRBV7-8 and TRBJ1-2; D is possibly TRBD1 (5 bases). This CDR3 contains 13 residues. The V end lost 2 bases, the J end lost 4 bases, and 8 bases lay between the germline ends. Per germline, CDR1 SGHVS and CDR2 FQNEAQ. CDR3 protein: CASSLPGLYGYTF. DNA of the CDR3: TGTGCCAGCAGCTTACCAGGGCTCTATGGCTACACCTTC. Combining the CDR3 with reference TRBV7-8 and TRBJ1-2 gives the whole variable domain GAGVSQSPRYKVAKRGQDVALRCDPISGHVSLFWYQQALGQGPEFLTYFQNEAQLDKSGLPSDRFFAERPEGSVSTLKIQRTQQEDSAVYLCASSLPGLYGYTFGSGTRLTVV.

The rearrangement uses TRBV18 and TRBJ2-7, with 8 bases that match TRBD1. V shed 5 bases, J shed 5 bases, and the junction held 8 bases outside the gene matches. The CDR3 has 14 residues. Germline CDR1 is KGHSH and CDR2 is LQKENI. The CDR3 sequence is CASSEDRVSDEQYF. Here the CDR3 DNA reads TGTGCCAGCTCAGAGGACAGGGTATCGGACGAGCAGTACTTC. Full variable domain (remainder filled in from reference TRBV18 and TRBJ2-7): NAGVMQNPRHLVRRRGQEARLRCSPMKGHSHVYWYRQLPEEGLKFMVYLQKENIIDESGMPKERFSAEFPKEGPSILRIQQVVRGDSAAYFCASSEDRVSDEQYFGPGTRLTVT.

This clone was found a few times. The rearrangement uses TRBV28 and TRBJ2-7, with D perhaps matching TRBD1 (6 bases). This CDR3 comprises 16 residues. The germline V gene encodes CDR1 MDHEN and CDR2 SYDVKM. Trimming stripped 4 bases from V and 2 bases from J, with 18 bases between. The CDR3 spells CASSSPPGQSAYEQYF. CDR3 nucleotide sequence: TGTGCCAGCAGTTCCCCCCCCGGACAGTCAGCCTACGAGCAGTACTTC.

This clone turned up a few times. CDR3 region: CASSSGLAGDEQYF. The CDR3 DNA sequence: TGTGCCAGCAGCTCCGGGCTAGCGGGAGACGAGCAGTACTTC. This rearrangement joins TRBV11-2 to TRBJ2-7; TRBD2 matches at 10 bases. CDR1 and CDR2 from the germline V gene are SGHAT and FQNNGV. Trimming at V came to 4 bases and at J to 5 bases, leaving 5 bases not matched to a gene. The CDR3 totals 14 residues.

This chain joins TRBV29-1 and TRBJ1-1, with D hard to call. Germline values: CDR1 SQVTM, CDR2 ANQGSEA. Deletions cut 8 bases from V and 0 bases from J, with 22 bases between. The CDR3 sequence is 16 residues long. In nucleotides, the CDR3 is TGCAGCACCGCGGGAGGGCAGTACCGAATGAACACTGAAGCTTTCTTT. Protein product: CSTAGGQYRMNTEAFF.

This chain connects TRBV2 to TRBJ1-5, with D unresolved. Germline-derived CDR1 and CDR2 are SNHLY and FYNNEI. The V gene lost 6 bases and the J gene lost 0 bases, with 15 bases spanning the gap. The CDR3 extends over 16 amino acids. The CDR3 sequence: CASRRESIYSNQPQHF. Written as DNA, the CDR3 is TGTGCCAGCAGACGAGAGAGCATTTATAGCAATCAGCCCCAGCATTTT. Full variable domain (remainder filled in from reference TRBV2 and TRBJ1-5): EPEVTQTPSHQVTQMGQEVILRCVPISNHLYFYWYRQILGQKVEFLVSFYNNEISEKSEIFDDQFSVERPDGSNFTLKIRSTKLEDSAMYFCASRRESIYSNQPQHFGDGTRLSIL.

This clone was observed a single time. The gene calls are TRBV6-2 or TRBV6-3 and TRBJ1-2; D may be TRBD1 (6 bases). V was pared by 2 bases and J by 3 bases, with 10 bases between. Germline V gene lookup returns CDR1 MNHEY and CDR2 SVGEGT. The length of the CDR3 is 14 residues. CDR3 protein: CASSYGGADYGYTF. In DNA, the CDR3 is TGTGCCAGCAGTTACGGGGGCGCGGACTATGGCTACACCTTC.

The chain links TRBV7-2 to TRBJ2-7; 9 bases fit TRBD1. The CDR3 extends over 14 amino acids. Germline V lookup: CDR1 SGHTA, CDR2 FQGNSA. V dropped 4 bases and J dropped 4; count of bases not matched to a gene: 5. Here the CDR3 reads CASSWGQGRYEQYF. The CDR3 nucleotides read TGTGCCAGCAGCTGGGGACAGGGAAGATACGAGCAGTACTTC.